The rows below give T cell receptor beta chains drawn from one sample of a study of T cells in Graves' hyperthyroidism and ophthalmopathy. Each CDR3 protein gets one entry after TCRdb re-called the multiplex PCR reads with MiXCR. The table includes around 580,000 distinct CDR3 sequences, around 42% detected once. Material for sequencing was peripheral blood or thyroid tissue (not recorded which). The receptors shown here come from a woman under 30 with Graves' hyperthyroidism. The CDR3 runs from the conserved cysteine through the conserved F or W.

V	J	CDR3
TRBV24-1	TRBJ1-4	CATSDSTGKLFF
TRBV7-6	TRBJ2-5	CASSFPGTSGSVETQYF
TRBV7-9	TRBJ1-6	CASSRSLVGRDSPLHF
TRBV29-1	TRBJ2-7	CSVSVAAGTSYEQYF
TRBV11-1	TRBJ2-7	CASSGSTGTRAYEQYF
TRBV12-3/TRBV12-4	TRBJ1-2	CASSLGPLDYGYTF
TRBV20-1	TRBJ1-1	CSAMTGGRDTEAFF
TRBV12-3/TRBV12-4	TRBJ1-4	CASRIGTSNEKLFF
TRBV29-1	TRBJ1-1	CSWDRGPDTEAFF
TRBV5-1	TRBJ1-5	CASSFGTGRPQHF
TRBV6-6	TRBJ1-5	CASSYRSRDANSNQPQHF
TRBV11-3	TRBJ1-2	CSITADRAHYGYTF
TRBV27	TRBJ2-7	CASPPTATRCRYEQYF
TRBV10-3	TRBJ2-7	CATSAEQGPTYEQYF
TRBV25-1	TRBJ1-1	CASSEYKGGTEAFF
TRBV18	TRBJ2-7	CASSPPSTTEQYF
TRBV6-5	TRBJ2-7	CARAESSYEQYF
TRBV7-9	TRBJ1-5	CASSPSGINQPQHF
TRBV24-1	TRBJ2-5	CATRTPGGETQYF
TRBV6-5	TRBJ2-7	CASTRGQGDYEQYF
TRBV7-3	TRBJ2-7	CASSLTGGGRYEQYF
TRBV19	TRBJ1-2	CASSTRTGPTLYGYTF
TRBV5-1	TRBJ1-6	CASSLEQGATPLHF
TRBV5-6	TRBJ2-2	CVTSSLGQGVRTGELFF
TRBV12-3/TRBV12-4	TRBJ1-5	CASRQGTGAQPQHF
TRBV7-9	TRBJ1-5	CASSVTQHF
TRBV6-1	TRBJ1-4	CASRTQGPGSNEKLFF
TRBV10-3	TRBJ1-5	CAIRAGQGANQPQHF
TRBV24-1	TRBJ2-5	CATSDRTERDETQYF
TRBV2	TRBJ2-3	CASTGQGARDTQYF
TRBV29-1	TRBJ2-7	CSGPEGYEQYF
TRBV19	TRBJ1-5	CASSSTWDYTEALHF
TRBV2	TRBJ1-1	CASRAEGIEF
TRBV7-2	NA	CASSSSFEGEQFF
TRBV4-3	TRBJ2-7	CASSQGHAAYEQYF